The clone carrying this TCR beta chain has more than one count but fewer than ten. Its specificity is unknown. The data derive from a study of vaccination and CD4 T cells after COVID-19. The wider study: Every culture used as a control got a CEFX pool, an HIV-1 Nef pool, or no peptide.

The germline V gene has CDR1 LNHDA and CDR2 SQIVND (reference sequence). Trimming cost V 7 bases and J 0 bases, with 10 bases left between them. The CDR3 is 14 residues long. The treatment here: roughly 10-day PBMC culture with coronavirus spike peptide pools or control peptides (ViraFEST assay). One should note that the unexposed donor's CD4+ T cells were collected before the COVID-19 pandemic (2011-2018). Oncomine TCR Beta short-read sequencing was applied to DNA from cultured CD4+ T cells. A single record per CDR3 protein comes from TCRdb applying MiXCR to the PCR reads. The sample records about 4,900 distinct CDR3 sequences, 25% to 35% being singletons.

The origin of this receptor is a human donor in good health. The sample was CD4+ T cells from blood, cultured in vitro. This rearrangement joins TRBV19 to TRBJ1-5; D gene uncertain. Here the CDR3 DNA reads TGTGCCAGTACCAACAGCTATAGCAATCAGCCCCAGCATTTT. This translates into CASTNSYSNQPQHF.